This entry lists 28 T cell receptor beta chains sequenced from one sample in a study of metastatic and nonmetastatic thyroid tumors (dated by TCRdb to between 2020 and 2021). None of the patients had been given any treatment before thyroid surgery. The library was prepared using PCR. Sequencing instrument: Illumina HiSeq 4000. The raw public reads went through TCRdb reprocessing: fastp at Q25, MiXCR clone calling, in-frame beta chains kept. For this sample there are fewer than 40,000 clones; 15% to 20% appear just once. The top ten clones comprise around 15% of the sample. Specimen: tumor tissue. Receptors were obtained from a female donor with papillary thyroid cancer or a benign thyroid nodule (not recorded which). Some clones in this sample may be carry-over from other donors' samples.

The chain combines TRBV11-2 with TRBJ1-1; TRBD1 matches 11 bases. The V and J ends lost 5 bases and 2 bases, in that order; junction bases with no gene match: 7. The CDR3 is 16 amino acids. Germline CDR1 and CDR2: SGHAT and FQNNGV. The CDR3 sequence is CASSAGTGGFNTEAFF. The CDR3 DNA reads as TGTGCCAGCAGCGCCGGGACAGGGGGGTTCAACACTGAAGCTTTCTTT.

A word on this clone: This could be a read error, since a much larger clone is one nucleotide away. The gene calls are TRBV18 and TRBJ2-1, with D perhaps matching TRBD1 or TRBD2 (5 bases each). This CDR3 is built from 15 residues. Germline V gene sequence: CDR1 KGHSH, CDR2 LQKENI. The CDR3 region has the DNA TGTGCCAACTCACCTTTCCAGGGCGGGCAGAATGAGCAGTTCTTC. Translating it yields CANSPFQGGQNEQFF.

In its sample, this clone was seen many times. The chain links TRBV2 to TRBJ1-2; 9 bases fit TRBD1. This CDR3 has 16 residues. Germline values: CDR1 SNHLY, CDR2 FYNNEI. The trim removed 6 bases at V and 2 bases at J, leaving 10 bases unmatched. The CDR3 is CASRGGQGVRNYGYTF. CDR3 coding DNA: TGTGCCAGCAGGGGGGGACAGGGAGTTCGGAACTATGGCTACACCTTC. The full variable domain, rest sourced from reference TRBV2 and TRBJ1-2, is EPEVTQTPSHQVTQMGQEVILRCVPISNHLYFYWYRQILGQKVEFLVSFYNNEISEKSEIFDDQFSVERPDGSNFTLKIRSTKLEDSAMYFCASRGGQGVRNYGYTFGSGTRLTVV.

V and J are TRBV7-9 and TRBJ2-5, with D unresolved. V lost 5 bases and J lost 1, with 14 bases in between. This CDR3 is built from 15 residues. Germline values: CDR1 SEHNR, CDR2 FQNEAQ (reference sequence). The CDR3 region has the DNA TGTGCCAGCAGCATCACCAGGTCCTTCCAAGAGACCCAGTACTTC. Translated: CASSITRSFQETQYF.

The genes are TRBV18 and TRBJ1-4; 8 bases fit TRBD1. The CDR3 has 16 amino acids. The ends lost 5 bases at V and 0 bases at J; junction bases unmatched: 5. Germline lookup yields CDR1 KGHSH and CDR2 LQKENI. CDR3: CASSLGQGATNEKLFF. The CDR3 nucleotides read TGTGCCAGCTCATTAGGACAGGGAGCAACTAATGAAAAACTGTTTTTT. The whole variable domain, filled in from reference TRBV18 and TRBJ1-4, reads NAGVMQNPRHLVRRRGQEARLRCSPMKGHSHVYWYRQLPEEGLKFMVYLQKENIIDESGMPKERFSAEFPKEGPSILRIQQVVRGDSAAYFCASSLGQGATNEKLFFGSGTQLSVL.

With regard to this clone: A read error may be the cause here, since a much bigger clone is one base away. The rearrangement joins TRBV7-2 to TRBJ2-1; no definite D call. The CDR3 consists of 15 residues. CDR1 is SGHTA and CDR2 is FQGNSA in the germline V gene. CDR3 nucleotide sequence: TGCGCCAGCAGAGACTCAGTGGGAACCTACAATGAGCAGTTCTTC. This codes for CASRDSVGTYNEQFF.

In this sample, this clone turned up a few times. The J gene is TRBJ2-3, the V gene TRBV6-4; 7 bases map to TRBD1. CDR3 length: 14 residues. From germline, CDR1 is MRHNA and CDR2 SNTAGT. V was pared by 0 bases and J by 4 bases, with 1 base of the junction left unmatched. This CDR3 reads CASSDSGGADTQYF. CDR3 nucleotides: TGTGCCAGCAGTGACTCAGGGGGCGCAGATACGCAGTATTTT.

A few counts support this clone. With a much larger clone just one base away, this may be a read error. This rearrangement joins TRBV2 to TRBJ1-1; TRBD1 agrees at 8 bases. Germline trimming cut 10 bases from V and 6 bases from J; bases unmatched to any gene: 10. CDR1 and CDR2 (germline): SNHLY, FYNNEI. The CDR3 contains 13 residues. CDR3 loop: CATIRGQSSEAFF. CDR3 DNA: TGTGCCACCATCAGGGGGCAGAGCTCTGAAGCTTTCTTT.

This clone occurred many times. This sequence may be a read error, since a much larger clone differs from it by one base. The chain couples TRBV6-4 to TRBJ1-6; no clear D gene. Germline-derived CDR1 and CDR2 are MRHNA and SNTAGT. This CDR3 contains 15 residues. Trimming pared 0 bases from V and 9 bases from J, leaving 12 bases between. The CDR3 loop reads CASSDSAVWGSPLHF. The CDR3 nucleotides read TGTGCCAGCAGTGACTCGGCAGTGTGGGGTTCACCCCTCCACTTT.

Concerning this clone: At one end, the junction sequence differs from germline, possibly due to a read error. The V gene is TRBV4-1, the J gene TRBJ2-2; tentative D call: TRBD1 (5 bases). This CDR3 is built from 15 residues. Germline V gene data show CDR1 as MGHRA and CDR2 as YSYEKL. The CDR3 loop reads CSSSQEWTNTGELFF. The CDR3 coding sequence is TGCTCCAGCAGCCAGGAGTGGACAAACACCGGGGAGCTGTTTTTT.

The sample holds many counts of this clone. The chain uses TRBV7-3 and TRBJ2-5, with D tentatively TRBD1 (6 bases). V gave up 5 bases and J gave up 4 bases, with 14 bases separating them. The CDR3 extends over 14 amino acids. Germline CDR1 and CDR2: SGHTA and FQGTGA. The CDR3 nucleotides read TGTGCCAGCAGCCCGACGGGCAGGGGAGAGACCCAGTACTTC. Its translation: CASSPTGRGETQYF.

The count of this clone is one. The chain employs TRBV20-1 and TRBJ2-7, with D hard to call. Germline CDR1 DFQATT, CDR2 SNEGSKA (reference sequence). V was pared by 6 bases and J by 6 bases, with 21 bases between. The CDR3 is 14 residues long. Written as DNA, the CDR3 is TGCAGTGCCCGAATGGACCCCAGCTGGGGCGAGCAGTACTTC. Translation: CSARMDPSWGEQYF.

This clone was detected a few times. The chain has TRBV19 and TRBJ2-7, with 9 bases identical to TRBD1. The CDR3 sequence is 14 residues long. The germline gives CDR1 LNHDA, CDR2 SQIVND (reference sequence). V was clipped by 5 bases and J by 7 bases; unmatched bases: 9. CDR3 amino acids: CASSPAWTGVEQYF. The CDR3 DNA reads TGTGCCAGTAGTCCCGCTTGGACAGGGGTAGAGCAGTACTTC.

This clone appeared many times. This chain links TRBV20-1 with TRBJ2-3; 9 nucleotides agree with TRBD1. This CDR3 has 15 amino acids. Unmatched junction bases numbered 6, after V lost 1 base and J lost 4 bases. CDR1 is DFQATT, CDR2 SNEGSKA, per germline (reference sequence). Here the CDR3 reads CSARVTGGIADTQYF. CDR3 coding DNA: TGCAGTGCTAGAGTTACAGGGGGCATCGCAGATACGCAGTATTTT.

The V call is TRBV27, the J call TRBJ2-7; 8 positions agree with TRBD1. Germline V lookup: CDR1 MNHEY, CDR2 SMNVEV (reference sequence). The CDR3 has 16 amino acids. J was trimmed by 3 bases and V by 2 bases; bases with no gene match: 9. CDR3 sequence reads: CASSLDWDRSFYEQYF. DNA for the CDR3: TGTGCCAGCAGTTTAGATTGGGACAGGTCTTTCTACGAGCAGTACTTC.

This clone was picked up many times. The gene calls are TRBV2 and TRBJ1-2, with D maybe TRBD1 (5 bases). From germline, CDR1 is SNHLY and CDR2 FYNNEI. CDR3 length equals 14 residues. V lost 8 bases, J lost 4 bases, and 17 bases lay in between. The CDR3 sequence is CASPTSRERYGYTF. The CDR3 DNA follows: TGTGCCAGCCCGACCTCCAGGGAACGCTATGGCTACACCTTC.

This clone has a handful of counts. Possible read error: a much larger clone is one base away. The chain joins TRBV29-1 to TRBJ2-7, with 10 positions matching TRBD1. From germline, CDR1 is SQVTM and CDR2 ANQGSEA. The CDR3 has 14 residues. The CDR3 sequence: CIVASGQGLNEQYF. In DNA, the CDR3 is TGCATCGTTGCATCGGGACAGGGGCTAAACGAGCAGTACTTC.

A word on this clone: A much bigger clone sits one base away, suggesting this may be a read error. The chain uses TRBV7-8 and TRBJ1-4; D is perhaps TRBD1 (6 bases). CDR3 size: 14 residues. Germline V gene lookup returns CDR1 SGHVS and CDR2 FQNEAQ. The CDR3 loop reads CSSSPRGGGEKLFF. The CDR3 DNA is TGTTCCAGCAGCCCCAGGGGAGGGGGTGAAAAACTGTTTTTT. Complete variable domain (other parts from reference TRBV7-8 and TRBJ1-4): GAGVSQSPRYKVAKRGQDVALRCDPISGHVSLFWYQQALGQGPEFLTYFQNEAQLDKSGLPSDRFFAERPEGSVSTLKIQRTQQEDSAVYLCSSSPRGGGEKLFFGSGTQLSVL.

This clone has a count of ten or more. CDR3 DNA: TGTGCCTGGAGTCCGGCGGGGGGCTACAATGAGCAGTTCTTC. Protein: CAWSPAGGYNEQFF. The chain carries TRBV30 and TRBJ2-1, with 8 bases fitting TRBD2. The germline V gene has CDR1 GTSNPN and CDR2 SVGIG (reference sequence). Trimming removed 2 bases from V and 3 bases from J; junction bases left unmatched: 3. The CDR3 runs to 14 residues.

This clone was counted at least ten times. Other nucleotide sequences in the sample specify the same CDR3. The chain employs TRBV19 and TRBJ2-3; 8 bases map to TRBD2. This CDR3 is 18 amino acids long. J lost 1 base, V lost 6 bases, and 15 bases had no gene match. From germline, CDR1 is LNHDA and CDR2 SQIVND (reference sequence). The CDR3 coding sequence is TGTGCCAGTAGACGCGGAACTATCTCTAGCGGGCGCACAGATACGCAGTATTTT. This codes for CASRRGTISSGRTDTQYF.

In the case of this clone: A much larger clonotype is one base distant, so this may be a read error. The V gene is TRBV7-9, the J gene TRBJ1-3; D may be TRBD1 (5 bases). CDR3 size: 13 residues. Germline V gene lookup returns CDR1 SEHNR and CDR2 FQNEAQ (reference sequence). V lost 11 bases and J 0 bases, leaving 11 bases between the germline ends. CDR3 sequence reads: CAYMRGSGNTIYF. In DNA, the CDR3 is TGTGCCTACATGAGGGGCTCTGGAAACACCATATATTTT. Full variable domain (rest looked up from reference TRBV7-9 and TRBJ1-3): DTGVSQNPRHKITKRGQNVTFRCDPISEHNRLYWYRQTLGQGPEFLTYFQNEAQLEKSRLLSDRFSAERPKGSFSTLEIQRTEQGDSAMYLCAYMRGSGNTIYFGEGSWLTVV.

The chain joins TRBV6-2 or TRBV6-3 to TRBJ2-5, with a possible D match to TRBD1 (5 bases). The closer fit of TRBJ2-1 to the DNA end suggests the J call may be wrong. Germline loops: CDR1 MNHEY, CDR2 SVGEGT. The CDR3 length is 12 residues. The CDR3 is CASSYGATEQFF. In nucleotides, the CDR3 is TGTGCCAGCAGTTATGGGGCCACCGAGCAGTTCTTC.

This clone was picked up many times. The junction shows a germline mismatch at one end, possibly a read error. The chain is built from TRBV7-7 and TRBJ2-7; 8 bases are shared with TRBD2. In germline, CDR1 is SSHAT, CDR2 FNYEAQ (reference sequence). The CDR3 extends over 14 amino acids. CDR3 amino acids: CASSSREGAYEQYF. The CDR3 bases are TGTGCTAGCAGCTCCCGGGAGGGGGCCTACGAGCAGTACTTC.

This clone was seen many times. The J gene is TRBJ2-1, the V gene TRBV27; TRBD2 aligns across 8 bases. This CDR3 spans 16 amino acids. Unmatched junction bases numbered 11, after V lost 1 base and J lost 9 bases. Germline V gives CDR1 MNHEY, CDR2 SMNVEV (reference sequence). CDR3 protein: CASSLLPGGWGGEQFF. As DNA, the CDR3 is TGTGCCAGCAGTTTATTACCGGGGGGGTGGGGTGGTGAGCAGTTCTTC.

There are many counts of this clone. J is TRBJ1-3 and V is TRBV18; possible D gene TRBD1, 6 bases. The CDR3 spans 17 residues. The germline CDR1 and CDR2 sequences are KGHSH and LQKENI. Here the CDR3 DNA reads TGTGCTAGCCGGGGATTCGGAGGACAGTCCTCTGGAAACACCATATATTTT. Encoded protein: CASRGFGGQSSGNTIYF.

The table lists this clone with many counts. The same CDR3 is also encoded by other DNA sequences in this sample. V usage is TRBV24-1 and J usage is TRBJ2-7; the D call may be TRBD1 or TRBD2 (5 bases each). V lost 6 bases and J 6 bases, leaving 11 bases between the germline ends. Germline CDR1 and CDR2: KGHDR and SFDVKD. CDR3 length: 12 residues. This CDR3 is CATSNQRGEQYF. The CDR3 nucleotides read TGTGCCACCAGTAACCAGAGGGGCGAGCAGTACTTC.

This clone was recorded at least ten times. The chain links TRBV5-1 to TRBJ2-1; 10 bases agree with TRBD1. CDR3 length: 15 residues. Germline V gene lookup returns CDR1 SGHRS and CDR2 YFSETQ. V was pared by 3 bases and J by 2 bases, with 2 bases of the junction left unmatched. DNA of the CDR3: TGCGCCAGCAGCTCGGGACAGGGGACCTACAATGAGCAGTTCTTC. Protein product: CASSSGQGTYNEQFF.

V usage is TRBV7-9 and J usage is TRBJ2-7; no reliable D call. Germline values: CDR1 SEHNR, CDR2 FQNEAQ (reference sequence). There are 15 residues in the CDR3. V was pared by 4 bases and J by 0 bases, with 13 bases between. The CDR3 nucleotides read TGTGCCAGCAGCTCGTGGTACTACCTCTCCTACGAGCAGTACTTC. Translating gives CASSSWYYLSYEQYF. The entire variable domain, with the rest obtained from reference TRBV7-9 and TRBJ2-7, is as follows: DTGVSQNPRHKITKRGQNVTFRCDPISEHNRLYWYRQTLGQGPEFLTYFQNEAQLEKSRLLSDRFSAERPKGSFSTLEIQRTEQGDSAMYLCASSSWYYLSYEQYFGPGTRLTVT.